Each of the 17 T cell receptor beta chains below was sequenced from the same sample in a study of long-term antiretroviral therapy in people with HIV. This was the immunoSEQ v3.0 assay at survey level. Sequencing used immunoSEQ multiplex PCR; TCRdb keeps in-frame clones, though not all of them. The table has more than 9,500 clones, around three quarters seen once. The sequencing here drew on unsorted PBMCs, taken 3 to 3.3 years before starting antiretroviral therapy. Receptors were obtained from a man between 40 and 49 years old with HIV.

This chain connects TRBV10-3 to TRBJ2-7; 7 positions agree with TRBD2. The CDR3 loop spans 13 amino acids. Germline V gene sequence: CDR1 ENHRY, CDR2 SYGVKD. The trim removed 7 bases at V and 7 bases at J, leaving 10 bases unmatched. CDR3 amino acids: CAITAGVVSEQYF. Here the CDR3 DNA reads TGTGCCATCACGGCGGGGGTAGTTAGTGAGCAGTACTTC.

V is TRBV7-2 and J is TRBJ1-5; weak D call: TRBD1 (6 bases). V lost 5 bases and J lost 3, with 14 bases in between. The germline V gene encodes CDR1 SGHTA and CDR2 FQGNSA. The CDR3 length is 15 residues. CDR3 in amino acids: CASSGQTGANQPQHF. CDR3 nucleotides: TGTGCCAGCAGCGGACAAACGGGGGCCAATCAGCCCCAGCATTTT.

The chain recombines TRBV9 with TRBJ2-7; D is uncertain. CDR1 is SGDLS, CDR2 YYNGEE, per germline. The CDR3 is 14 residues long. V dropped 0 bases and J dropped 4 bases, with 11 bases sitting between them. The chain's CDR3 is CASSVGVEGYEQYF. In nucleotides, the CDR3 is TGTGCCAGCAGCGTAGGGGTGGAAGGGTACGAGCAGTACTTC.

The chain recombines TRBV28 with TRBJ1-5; D possibly corresponds to TRBD1 (5 bases). CDR3 length: 14 amino acids. Germline CDR1 and CDR2: MDHEN and SYDVKM. The V end lost 8 bases, the J end lost 5 bases, and 16 bases lay between the germline ends. The CDR3 coding sequence is TGTGCCAGCCTCTTATTGCAGGGCGATCAGCCCCAGCATTTT. This codes for CASLLLQGDQPQHF.

Comments on this clone: A junction boundary mismatches the germline segment, possibly from a read error. V gene TRBV6-5 combines with J gene TRBJ2-7; D unresolved. This CDR3 spans 15 amino acids. In germline, CDR1 is MNHEY, CDR2 SVGAGI. CDR3 loop: CAGSYGVGPSYEQYF. In DNA, the CDR3 is TGTGCCGGCAGTTACGGCGTTGGCCCCTCCTACGAGCAGTACTTC.

The chain recombines TRBV30 with TRBJ2-1; 13 nucleotides match TRBD2. With V trimmed by 1 base and J by 7 bases, 7 bases remained unmatched. The CDR3 loop spans 16 amino acids. The germline V gene has CDR1 GTSNPN and CDR2 SVGIG (reference sequence). The CDR3 is CAWSAILAGGGNEQFF. CDR3 bases: TGTGCCTGGAGTGCTATACTAGCGGGAGGGGGGAATGAGCAGTTCTTC. Based on the CDR3 plus reference TRBV30 and TRBJ2-1, the full variable domain is SQTIHQWPATLVQPVGSPLSLECTVEGTSNPNLYWYRQAAGRGLQLLFYSVGIGQISSEVPQNLSASRPQDRQFILSSKKLLLSDSGFYLCAWSAILAGGGNEQFFGPGTRLTVL.

The rearrangement links TRBV6-1 to TRBJ2-7; D gene unclear. The CDR3 is 14 amino acids. Germline assignment: CDR1 MNHNS and CDR2 SASEGT. V was shortened by 6 bases and J by 2 bases, with 14 bases between the two germline ends. The DNA of the CDR3 is TGTGCCAGCAGGCAGTTGGTCCCCGCCTACGAGCAGTACTTC. Its translation: CASRQLVPAYEQYF.

CDR3 in DNA: TGCGCCAGCAGCCAAGAGGTACCAGGGGATACCTACGAGCAGTACTTC. It is translated as CASSQEVPGDTYEQYF. The chain links TRBV4-3 to TRBJ2-7; D is possibly TRBD1 (6 bases). Trimming shortened V by 0 bases and J by 2 bases, and 14 bases separated the two germline ends. The CDR3 sequence is 16 residues long. Per the germline V gene, CDR1 is LGHNA and CDR2 is YSLEER.

This clone appeared a few times. The chain carries TRBV27 and TRBJ1-5; 9 positions match TRBD1. This CDR3 region has 16 residues. CDR1 is MNHEY, CDR2 SMNVEV, per germline (reference sequence). Losses at the gene ends were 5 bases for V and 6 bases for J; bases not matched to a gene: 11. This CDR3 reads CASSPYTGGAGQPQHF. The CDR3 bases are TGTGCCAGCAGTCCATATACAGGGGGCGCGGGTCAGCCCCAGCATTTT.

The chain couples TRBV30 to TRBJ1-3; D unclear. The length of the CDR3 is 14 residues. V gave up 1 base and J gave up 0 bases, with 7 bases separating them. Germline V gene sequence: CDR1 GTSNPN, CDR2 SVGIG (reference sequence). Here the CDR3 reads CAWSDGISGNTIYF. The DNA for the CDR3 is TGTGCCTGGAGTGACGGCATCTCTGGAAACACCATATATTTT.

The chain recombines TRBV6-5 with TRBJ2-7; no clear D. Per the germline V gene, CDR1 is MNHEY and CDR2 is SVGAGI. The CDR3 spans 11 residues. V gave up 4 bases and J gave up 2 bases, with 3 bases separating them. CDR3 sequence (DNA): TGTGCCAGCAGTTCTACCTACGAGCAGTACTTC. Encoded protein: CASSSTYEQYF.

This clone is labeled large. This sequence joins TRBV4-2 and TRBJ1-2, with D possibly matching TRBD1 (5 bases). Germline-derived CDR1 and CDR2 are LGHNA and YNFKEQ. The CDR3 is 15 amino acids. Trimming cost V 0 bases and J 2 bases, with 10 bases left between them. CDR3 region: CASSQELAGNYGYTF. The CDR3 region has the DNA TGTGCCAGCAGCCAAGAATTAGCAGGGAACTATGGCTACACCTTC.

This clone is labeled as medium-sized. The chain is built from TRBV7-2 and TRBJ2-1; D ambiguous. Trimming stripped 5 bases from V and 4 bases from J, with 18 bases between. Germline CDR1 SGHTA, CDR2 FQGNSA. The CDR3 is 16 amino acids. Written as DNA, the CDR3 is TGTGCCAGCAGCCCAAGTGCGAGTGAAGGGTACAATGAGCAGTTCTTC. Its protein is CASSPSASEGYNEQFF.

The rearrangement joins TRBV10-2 to TRBJ2-3; TRBD2 matches 7 bases. V shed 3 bases and J 1 base; nucleotides not matched to a gene: 7. From germline, CDR1 is WSHSY and CDR2 SAAADI. The CDR3 is 16 amino acids. The CDR3 loop reads CASSEGKREGTDTQYF. Written as DNA, the CDR3 is TGCGCCAGCAGTGAAGGAAAACGGGAGGGCACAGATACGCAGTATTTT.

The chain employs TRBV28 and TRBJ1-2; unclear D gene. The CDR3 covers 13 residues. Germline-derived CDR1 and CDR2 are MDHEN and SYDVKM. Trimming pared 4 bases from V and 10 bases from J, leaving 16 bases between. The CDR3 DNA reads as TGTGCCAGCAGTTCAGCAGGTCGGATCATCTACACCTTC. It is translated as CASSSAGRIIYTF.

V gene TRBV9 combines with J gene TRBJ2-2, with D perhaps TRBD2 (6 bases). V lost 0 bases to trimming and J lost 8 bases, with 14 bases between them. The CDR3 is 15 amino acids. The germline gives CDR1 SGDLS, CDR2 YYNGEE. This CDR3 is CASSVGSGGVGELFF. CDR3 DNA: TGTGCCAGCAGCGTAGGTAGCGGAGGGGTAGGGGAGCTGTTTTTT.

This chain joins TRBV4-3 and TRBJ2-2; tentatively, D is TRBD1 (5 bases). The CDR3 extends over 17 amino acids. The V gene lost 5 bases and the J gene lost 6 bases, with 22 bases spanning the gap. Germline loops: CDR1 LGHNA, CDR2 YSLEER. CDR3 loop: CASSESPTGREAGELFF. CDR3 coding DNA: TGCGCCAGCAGCGAAAGCCCCACTGGCAGGGAAGCCGGGGAGCTGTTTTTT.